This T cell receptor (beta chain) comes out of a study of cytomegalovirus exposure and HLA in healthy donors (dated by TCRdb to the late 2010s). With regard to the full study: In an earlier analysis of 450 to 750 of the donors, approximately 260 Gb of sequence data and 95 million to 130 million unique TCR beta sequences from 180 million or so T cells were reported. An early release covering roughly 640 HLA-typed donors comprised approximately 300 gigabases of sequencing data and 85 million or so unique TCR sequences. Among the roughly 400 genotyped donors, approximately 82% belonged to the genetic ancestry cluster associated with self-reported Caucasian donors. The aim of the study was to test whether cataloging public T cell receptors could identify signatures of past pathogen exposure. The T cell repertoires of some 670 subjects were profiled by immunosequencing and related to cytomegalovirus serostatus. A separate validation cohort of more than 100 different subjects was used in addition to the 666-subject first cohort. To predict cytomegalovirus infection status, the study brought together high-throughput TCR immunosequencing, statistical association of individual TCRs with disease status, and machine learning. A later analysis re-examined previously published TCR beta repertoires from about 670 donors and added high-resolution HLA genotyping to investigate patterns of TCR occurrence. The later analysis used no new phenotypic data to find candidate immune exposures, relying instead on TCR beta sequences and their occurrence across donors. An earlier analysis of some 600 of the donors applied high-throughput TCR beta sequencing to assess whether each TCR beta V gene segment acted as functional or pseudogenic. Donor age, sex, ethnicity and CMV serostatus were compiled together with the repertoire data. Genome-wide SNP genotypes for about 65% of the 666 donors were used in a later genetic analysis, which treated that subset as a discovery cohort. All discovery cohort repertoires had been generated using a single sequencing platform. HLA typing covered class I and class II loci at four-digit resolution. The number of typed donors differed by locus: 629-630 for A, B, C, DRB1 and DQB1; 522 for DQA1; 600 to 610 for DPA1; and around 470 for DPB1. Because of strong linkage in the cohort, four to six DR-DQ haplotypes were treated as single units for association and clustering. Among almost 400 genotyped donors of the cohort, an average of approximately 240,000 unique TCR beta nucleotide sequences were sequenced per donor, roughly a sixth of them non-productive.

As for this clone: The antigen it recognizes is unknown. Nothing much larger sits one base from this clone, and base qualities are not available.

The CDR1 and CDR2 encoded by the germline V gene are LGHNA and YSLEER. The V end gives up 3 bases and the J end 8 bases, leaving 10 bases in the junction not matched to a gene. Measured from the cysteine to the phenylalanine, the CDR3 is 17 residues long. The CDR3 DNA has 51 bases and is translated from base 1. What the study reported, not specific to this receptor: Specific HLA alleles were associated with around 18,000 TCR beta sequences at a false discovery rate of 0.05 in a later analysis. Most CMV-associated TCR beta chains appeared to be HLA-restricted in a later analysis, and the HLA associations seemed to be driven largely by CMV exposure. In both the original and validation cohorts, the classifier was reported to diagnose cytomegalovirus status with high specificity and sensitivity. Linkage disequilibrium might explain the correlated functional status among segregating V segments, but an unknown experimental factor could not be excluded. A later analysis found that TCR association rates varied across HLA loci, with DRB1 alleles showing the most associated TCRs and HLA-C alleles the fewest. Because counts were too low, fewer than 20 rarely observed V segments, including chromosome 9 orphons, were excluded from the earlier analysis of 587 of the donors. According to the authors, the approach could potentially be generalized to other disease states and immunological phenotypes. Strong co-occurrence of HLA alleles, especially DR and DQ, made assigning TCR associations to individual alleles difficult. Immune exposure information for the cohort was limited to CMV serostatus. Presence/absence analyses assumed roughly uniform sequencing depth across donors, an assumption that may not hold. A further reported finding was that TCR beta sequences accurately predicted the HLA-A and HLA-B alleles for most subjects in the first cohort. The study gave a list of 150 to 200 TCR beta chains associated with cytomegalovirus. Most TCR sequences were seen in very few donors, while some public TCRs were found in many individuals. In this cohort, only TCR beta chains were sequenced, and detectable features were limited by the absence of alpha or paired-chain data. A group of highly shared sequence variants was considered likely to be a technical artifact of the sequencing pipeline. An earlier analysis of approximately 600 of the donors showed that most TCR beta V segments appeared in productive rearrangements either about 87% or about 30% of the time, which broadly matched IMGT annotations. According to a later analysis, parvovirus B19, influenza, CMV and Epstein-Barr virus appeared linked to several top co-occurrence clusters. A few of the identified cytomegalovirus-associated TCR beta chains were confirmed in vitro to be specific for cytomegalovirus antigens. Because some donors lacked HLA typing at each locus, the association tests relied only on the typed subset. According to a later genetic analysis, donors in an Asian-associated ancestry cluster had fewer N-insertions in productive TCRs than the approximately 700-donor mean. Because the 87-base-pair reads could not distinguish some IMGT-functional V segments, including TRBV6-2 and TRBV6-3, those segments were excluded. An association between a missense DCLRE1C variant and V-gene and J-gene trimming of TCR beta chains was found in a later genetic analysis and replicated in an independent cohort. In a later analysis, HLA-associated TCR beta chains showed more clonal expansion and lower generation probabilities than non-associated chains that were equally common.

The cohort consisted of 666 healthy bone marrow donors. All cohort members were sampled while nominally healthy, although unrecorded immune exposures were likely present. The donor was CMV seropositive and belonged to the group of more than 250 seropositive cohort members. Each donor provided a peripheral blood sample, and peripheral blood mononuclear cells were used for TCR beta sequencing. Genomic DNA extraction from the blood cell samples was performed with the Qiagen DNeasy Blood Extraction Kit. Receptors were amplified or captured by the immunoSEQ multiplex PCR assay. A mixture of 60 forward primers for TCR Vbeta segments and 13 reverse primers for TCR Jbeta segments was used in the multiplex PCR. Amplification of the CDR3 region of rearranged TCR beta genes was performed with a multiplex PCR assay on genomic DNA. The Illumina HiSeq System was used to sequence the amplified TCR beta libraries as 87-base-pair reads. The original pipeline was this. Across the roughly 670 repertoires, a later analysis counted around 80 million unique TCR beta chains, some 11 million of which were shared by at least two donors. To remove PCR and sequencing errors, raw reads were error-corrected and collapsed into unique sequences using a nearest-neighbor algorithm that merged closely related sequences. V, D and J gene segments were assigned by aligning CDR3 sequences to IMGT reference sequences. Each retained sequence needed at least a six-nucleotide match to both a V gene segment and a J gene segment. A rearrangement counted as productive if the CDR3 had no stop codons and remained in frame with V and J, and every other rearrangement counted as non-productive. Following IMGT convention, CDR3 was defined as the stretch from the second conserved V-encoded cysteine to the conserved J-encoded phenylalanine. The earlier analysis of roughly 590 of the donors excluded any sequence lacking an unambiguous match to a single V gene segment. An earlier analysis of around 600 of the donors classified V segments as functional when productive rearrangements were above 56.7% and as segregating when the standard deviation between donors was above 5%. To diagnose cytomegalovirus status from the catalog of TCR beta chain sequences, a statistical classification framework was built. In a later analysis, V and J genes were assigned by comparing TCR nucleotide sequences against IMGT/GENE-DB human TR gene sequences. In a later analysis, CDR3 sequences and most-parsimonious VDJ recombination scenarios were assigned using the TCRdist pipeline. In a later analysis, each TCR beta chain was defined by its CDR3 amino acid sequence together with its V-gene family, and reads lacking a unique V-gene family were excluded. As a way to deal with suspected cross-contamination and a sequencing artifact, a later analysis dropped over 550 nucleotide sequences that were highly shared and had low generation probability. In a later analysis, a clonal expansion index for each public chain was calculated from normalized within-repertoire ranks of inferred template counts. A later analysis computed generation probabilities with a VDJ recombination model fitted to out-of-frame rearrangements, and checked the results against IGoR. In a later analysis, TCR-TCR, TCR-HLA and TCR-CMV co-occurrence was scored with hypergeometric tests, and a repertoire-size bias correction was applied to TCR pairs. A later analysis estimated false discovery rates by permuting HLA or CMV assignments 20 times. In a later analysis, co-occurring TCRs were grouped using DBSCAN, with TCRdist sequence similarity added in when clustering inside HLA-allele-positive subsets. Repertoires with fewer than 30,000 or more than 120,000 public chains were left out of co-occurrence clustering, as were about 5 repertoires with anomalous nucleotide sharing. TCRdb limited this immuneACCESS table to in-frame rearrangements with V and J called. A share of clones is missing; checked studies link under half to unresolved V genes, and the rest is unexplained. V and J calls and clone size are copied from that table; D and trimming were computed from the DNA. The table for this sample lists about 96,000 clones; roughly 74% of them were counted only once. Together, the top ten hold around 14% of the sample.

The rearrangement combines TRBV4-3 with TRBJ2-1; the central 13 bases match TRBD2. Sequenced: PBMCs. This clonotype was sampled from a woman in her 70s in good health and CMV-seropositive. The CDR3 reads CASSQTLAGGHNDEQFF. The nucleotides read TGCGCCAGCAGCCAGACACTAGCGGGGGGGCATAATGATGAGCAGTTCTTC.